The clone carrying this T cell receptor (beta chain) turned up a few times. The CDR3 sequence is 15 residues long. Trimming removed 6 bases at V and 2 bases at J, with 17 bases between. Germline CDR1 reads MDHEN; CDR2 reads SYDVKM. Per the study methods: Estimated nucleated cell counts came from reference gene primer amplification. TCRdb's copy holds only in-frame clones and misses some; the assay was immunoSEQ multiplex PCR. The D gene and trimming were derived from the DNA, and the V and J assignments and clone size from that table. The sample carries more than 65,000 clones, over 65% recorded once. This specimen comes from a study of blood T cell repertoires in COVID-19. Study as a whole: From T cells, B-cell-depleted T cells, or PBMCs came the material, which was cDNA or gDNA.

The source of this sequence is a woman between 65 and 79 years old with acute or convalescent COVID-19. The sequencing sample was made of peripheral blood. The chain combines TRBV28 with TRBJ2-7, with a possible D match to TRBD1 (6 bases). The CDR3 bases are TGTGCCAGCAGAGGGTCGATGGCAGGGGCCTACGAGCAGTACTTC. Amino acids: CASRGSMAGAYEQYF.